This TCR beta chain appears in the sequencing data of a study of response to subunit inactivated influenza vaccine. Study-wide results and caveats: The authors offered the suggestion that each seasonal influenza vaccination recruits few new T cells.

At least ten counts were recorded for this clonotype. The antigen is not known. TCRdb reprocessed the RT-PCR reads with MiXCR, giving one entry per CDR3 protein. The sample consists of 540,000 or so distinct CDR3 sequences, roughly 13% of them appearing once. The sample was PBMCs from blood, taken roughly 45 days after vaccination. The sequence was obtained from a middle-aged man who received an inactivated influenza vaccine.

CDR3 in DNA: TGCAGCGCTCAGGGGTTTACCTACGAGCAGTACTTC. As protein: CSAQGFTYEQYF. The J gene is TRBJ2-7, the V gene TRBV29-1; D may be TRBD1 (6 bases). Germline assignment: CDR1 SQVTM and CDR2 ANQGSEA. CDR3 length equals 12 residues. Deletions cut 7 bases from V and 2 bases from J, with 12 bases between.